These 27 T cell receptor beta chains share one sample of origin, sequenced in a study of blood T cell repertoires in COVID-19. Method: immunoSEQ multiplex PCR; TCRdb's copy keeps in-frame clones and lacks some. The sample has about 270,000 clones; around nine tenths are singletons. The specimen was peripheral blood. Receptors were obtained from a man aged 35 to 55 with active or convalescent COVID-19.

There are a few counts of this clone. V gene TRBV29-1 combines with J gene TRBJ1-2; 11 bases map to TRBD1. The junction had 5 bases not matched to a gene; V was cut back by 1 base and J by 4 bases. The germline V gene encodes CDR1 SQVTM and CDR2 ANQGSEA. The CDR3 is 15 amino acids. The CDR3: CSVEVGDRGFYGYTF. In DNA form, the CDR3 reads TGCAGCGTTGAAGTCGGGGACAGGGGGTTCTATGGCTACACCTTC.

The table lists this clone with a few counts. The V gene is TRBV7-2, the J gene TRBJ1-5; D is perhaps TRBD1 (6 bases). The CDR3 is 15 residues long. V lost 0 bases, J lost 7 bases, and 13 bases lay in between. Per germline, CDR1 SGHTA and CDR2 FQGNSA. The CDR3 sequence: CASSLAITGFQPQHF. The CDR3, as DNA: TGTGCCAGCAGCTTAGCCATCACAGGGTTCCAGCCCCAGCATTTT.

In DNA, the CDR3 is TGTGCCAGCAGCTCCAGCGCGGCGGGGGCCGGTTGGCAAGAGACCCAGTACTTC. Translated, it gives CASSSSAAGAGWQETQYF. This chain connects TRBV11-2 to TRBJ2-5; D perhaps matches TRBD2 (7 bases). Trimming shortened V by 4 bases and J by 2 bases, and 23 bases separated the two germline ends. The CDR3 spans 18 residues. Germline V lookup: CDR1 SGHAT, CDR2 FQNNGV.

V usage is TRBV24-1 and J usage is TRBJ1-2; the D gene is possibly TRBD1 (6 bases). This CDR3 has 12 amino acids. Trimming took 4 bases from V and 6 from J, leaving 8 bases between them. CDR1 is KGHDR and CDR2 is SFDVKD in the germline V gene. DNA for the CDR3: TGTGCCACCAGTGAGACAGGAGATGGCTACACCTTC. It yields the protein CATSETGDGYTF.

V gene TRBV11-1 combines with J gene TRBJ2-3; 7 bases agree with TRBD2. This CDR3 has 15 residues. Trimming cost V 0 bases and J 4 bases; bases outside gene matches: 4. Germline values: CDR1 SGHAT, CDR2 FQDESV (reference sequence). CDR3 sequence reads: CASSLASLAADTQYF. The CDR3 DNA reads as TGTGCCAGCAGCTTAGCGAGCCTAGCGGCAGATACGCAGTATTTT.

J is TRBJ1-1 and V is TRBV7-6, with 7 bases fitting TRBD1. The CDR3 covers 13 residues. Trimming cost V 8 bases and J 3 bases; bases outside gene matches: 6. The germline gives CDR1 SGHVS, CDR2 FNYEAQ. Written as DNA, the CDR3 is TGTGCCAGCCGAGAAACAGGGGACACTGAAGCTTTCTTT. The encoded protein is CASRETGDTEAFF.

The chain has TRBV29-1 and TRBJ2-7, with 7 bases that match TRBD2. Germline V gene sequence: CDR1 SQVTM, CDR2 ANQGSEA. The CDR3 loop spans 12 amino acids. V was pared by 3 bases and J by 9 bases, with 8 bases of the junction left unmatched. The CDR3 region has the DNA TGCAGCGTTGACGTTCTCGGGGAGGGGCAGTACTTC. Residues: CSVDVLGEGQYF.

V gene TRBV11-1 combines with J gene TRBJ2-7, with D possibly TRBD1 on 5 matching bases. V was trimmed by 2 bases and J by 4 bases, leaving 18 bases between them. From germline, CDR1 is SGHAT and CDR2 FQDESV (reference sequence). The CDR3 extends over 16 amino acids. The CDR3 DNA reads as TGTGCCAGCAGCTTACCCGCCCCAGGGATTAGTTACGAGCAGTACTTC. Translating it yields CASSLPAPGISYEQYF.

The rearrangement joins TRBV5-1 to TRBJ2-3; the D gene is possibly TRBD2 (5 bases). Trimming removed 5 bases at V and 4 bases at J, with 11 bases between. Germline-derived CDR1 and CDR2 are SGHRS and YFSETQ. The CDR3 is 13 amino acids. The CDR3 sequence is CASRGTSADTQYF. DNA of the CDR3: TGCGCCAGCAGAGGCACTAGTGCAGATACGCAGTATTTT.

The chain combines TRBV9 with TRBJ2-3; 7 bases match TRBD1. V shed 3 bases, J shed 6 bases, and the junction held 16 bases outside the gene matches. Germline values: CDR1 SGDLS, CDR2 YYNGEE. The CDR3 spans 17 residues. Here the CDR3 reads CASSGGKGAVSTDTQYF. CDR3 nucleotides: TGTGCCAGCAGCGGTGGAAAGGGGGCTGTGAGTACGGATACGCAGTATTTT.

The gene calls are TRBV7-2 and TRBJ1-2; weak D call: TRBD1 (6 bases). Germline CDR1 is SGHTA and CDR2 is FQGNSA. V gave up 5 bases and J gave up 7 bases, with 14 bases separating them. The CDR3 contains 13 residues. In DNA, the CDR3 is TGTGCCAGCAGCACCCGGGGGGGGGCTGGCTACACCTTC. This codes for CASSTRGGAGYTF.

Turning to this clone: A much larger clone is a single base away; this may be a read error. The rearrangement links TRBV5-4 to TRBJ2-1; TRBD2 aligns across 13 bases. With 4 bases clipped from V and 6 bases from J, the junction kept 4 bases outside the gene matches. CDR1 is SGHNT, CDR2 YYREEE, per germline (reference sequence). This CDR3 comprises 15 residues. CDR3 sequence (DNA): TGTGCCAGCAGCACCGGGACTAGCGGGACCAATGAGCAGTTCTTC. It codes for CASSTGTSGTNEQFF.

The chain links TRBV6-5 to TRBJ1-2; D ambiguous. Between the trimmed V and J ends, which lost 6 bases and 8 bases, there was a span of 16 bases. CDR1 and CDR2 (germline): MNHEY, SVGAGI. The CDR3 extends over 13 amino acids. CDR3 sequence reads: CASSPAGGGGYTF. DNA of the CDR3: TGTGCCAGCAGCCCCGCAGGAGGCGGCGGCTACACCTTC.

This chain links TRBV30 with TRBJ2-1; 8 bases match TRBD1. Germline V lookup: CDR1 GTSNPN, CDR2 SVGIG (reference sequence). V lost 2 bases, J lost 4 bases, and 7 bases stayed unmatched. The CDR3 totals 15 residues. CDR3 nucleotide sequence: TGTGCCTGGAGTTCCCTGCGGGACAGGTACAATGAGCAGTTCTTC. Protein product: CAWSSLRDRYNEQFF.

The chain employs TRBV30 and TRBJ1-1, with D tentatively TRBD1 (6 bases). The CDR3 totals 15 residues. Germline V CDR1 and CDR2: GTSNPN, SVGIG (reference sequence). The V and J ends lost 2 bases and 8 bases respectively, with 21 bases between them. CDR3 DNA: TGTGCCTGGAGTTTCCCTCCCCCGGGACACTTCGAAGCTTTCTTT. Protein: CAWSFPPPGHFEAFF. Using reference TRBV30 and TRBJ1-1 for the parts outside the CDR3, the full variable domain is SQTIHQWPATLVQPVGSPLSLECTVEGTSNPNLYWYRQAAGRGLQLLFYSVGIGQISSEVPQNLSASRPQDRQFILSSKKLLLSDSGFYLCAWSFPPPGHFEAFFGQGTRLTVV.

The J gene is TRBJ1-6, the V gene TRBV7-3; no firm D call. V was clipped by 2 bases and J by 7 bases, with 9 bases between them. The germline gives CDR1 SGHTA, CDR2 FQGTGA. CDR3 length: 14 amino acids. This CDR3 reads CASSLWAVNSPLHF. The CDR3 bases are TGTGCCAGCAGCTTATGGGCAGTGAATTCACCCCTCCACTTT.

This sequence joins TRBV5-1 and TRBJ2-1; 11 bases line up with TRBD2. This CDR3 is 14 amino acids long. Germline CDR1 SGHRS, CDR2 YFSETQ. V lost 2 bases to trimming and J lost 7 bases; unmatched junction nucleotides: 2. CDR3 region: CASSLLAGANEQFF. The DNA for the CDR3 is TGCGCCAGCAGCTTACTAGCGGGAGCGAATGAGCAGTTCTTC.

The CDR3 nucleotides read TGTGCCATCAGCCAGACTAGCGGGAGTTCCTCCTACAATGAGCAGTTCTTC. This translates into CAISQTSGSSSYNEQFF. The chain recombines TRBV10-3 with TRBJ2-1; 12 nucleotides agree with TRBD2. V lost 6 bases to trimming and J lost 0 bases; unmatched junction nucleotides: 6. The germline V gene encodes CDR1 ENHRY and CDR2 SYGVKD. The CDR3 contains 17 residues.

This rearrangement joins TRBV25-1 to TRBJ1-4, with 7 bases matching TRBD1. CDR3 size: 17 residues. Per germline, CDR1 MGHDK and CDR2 SYGVNS. Losses at the gene ends were 3 bases for V and 8 bases for J; bases not matched to a gene: 15. The CDR3 reads CASSDVGTVGTKEKLFF. The DNA for the CDR3 is TGTGCCAGCAGTGACGTGGGGACAGTGGGCACGAAGGAAAAACTGTTTTTT. Combining the CDR3 with reference TRBV25-1 and TRBJ1-4 gives the whole variable domain EADIYQTPRYLVIGTGKKITLECSQTMGHDKMYWYQQDPGMELHLIHYSYGVNSTEKGDLSSESTVSRIRTEHFPLTLESARPSHTSQYLCASSDVGTVGTKEKLFFGSGTQLSVL.

The rearrangement links TRBV7-2 to TRBJ2-7; TRBD2 is a possible D gene (6 bases). This CDR3 is built from 15 residues. Trimming pared 0 bases from V and 0 bases from J, leaving 9 bases between. The germline V gene has CDR1 SGHTA and CDR2 FQGNSA. The CDR3 DNA reads as TGTGCCAGCAGCTTAGCGGGGGGTAGCTCCTACGAGCAGTACTTC. It codes for CASSLAGGSSYEQYF.

The chain couples TRBV3-1 (or the pseudogene TRBV3-2) to TRBJ2-1, with TRBD2 identical over 8 bases. Germline trimming cut 0 bases from V and 5 bases from J; bases unmatched to any gene: 0. CDR3 length: 14 residues. CDR1 is LGHDT, CDR2 YNNKEL, per germline (reference sequence). The CDR3 region is CASSQELADNEQFF. CDR3 bases: TGTGCCAGCAGCCAAGAACTAGCGGACAATGAGCAGTTCTTC.

V and J are TRBV7-9 and TRBJ2-3; TRBD2 aligns across 8 bases. This CDR3 contains 16 residues. After removal of 0 bases from V and 5 bases from J, the junction contained 7 bases not matched to a gene. Germline-derived CDR1 and CDR2 are SEHNR and FQNEAQ (reference sequence). The CDR3 DNA follows: TGTGCCAGCAGCTTAGCGCCGGCGGGAGGAAGAGATACGCAGTATTTT. This encodes CASSLAPAGGRDTQYF.

This clone occurred a few times. The chain recombines TRBV6-5 with TRBJ1-6, with D unresolved. This CDR3 region has 13 residues. The germline V gene has CDR1 MNHEY and CDR2 SVGAGI. Trimming removed 9 bases at V and 0 bases at J, with 6 bases between. The CDR3 sequence is CASRSSYNSPLHF. The CDR3 DNA reads TGTGCCAGTAGGAGCTCCTATAATTCACCCCTCCACTTT.

This chain's CDR3 is CASSPGGYTEAFF. The CDR3 DNA reads as TGCGCCAGCAGCCCGGGTGGATACACTGAAGCTTTCTTT. The gene calls are TRBV5-1 and TRBJ1-1; D remains ambiguous. Germline CDR1 and CDR2: SGHRS and YFSETQ. This CDR3 has 13 amino acids. Trimming cost V 4 bases and J 3 bases, with 10 bases left between them.

This clone occurred a few times. The V and J genes are TRBV25-1 and TRBJ2-1; D is possibly TRBD2 (6 bases). This CDR3 comprises 15 residues. Per the germline V gene, CDR1 is MGHDK and CDR2 is SYGVNS. Trimming stripped 3 bases from V and 2 bases from J, with 11 bases between. The CDR3 reads CASSDGGLAYNEQFF. Here the CDR3 DNA reads TGTGCCAGCAGTGACGGGGGACTTGCCTACAATGAGCAGTTCTTC.

J is TRBJ2-1 and V is TRBV6-4; 8 bases are shared with TRBD2. There are 16 residues in the CDR3. The germline V gene has CDR1 MRHNA and CDR2 SNTAGT. V gave up 6 bases and J gave up 4 bases; unmatched junction bases: 11. CDR3 region: CASSIGLAYQYNEQFF. In DNA form, the CDR3 reads TGTGCCAGCAGCATCGGACTAGCTTACCAATACAATGAGCAGTTCTTC.

The chain has TRBV7-9 and TRBJ1-2; possible D gene TRBD1, 5 bases. The CDR3 sequence is 14 residues long. Deletions cut 5 bases from V and 5 bases from J, with 15 bases between. In germline, CDR1 is SEHNR, CDR2 FQNEAQ (reference sequence). CDR3 protein: CASSPHNGGYGYTF. In DNA, the CDR3 is TGTGCCAGCAGCCCCCATAACGGGGGTTATGGCTACACCTTC.